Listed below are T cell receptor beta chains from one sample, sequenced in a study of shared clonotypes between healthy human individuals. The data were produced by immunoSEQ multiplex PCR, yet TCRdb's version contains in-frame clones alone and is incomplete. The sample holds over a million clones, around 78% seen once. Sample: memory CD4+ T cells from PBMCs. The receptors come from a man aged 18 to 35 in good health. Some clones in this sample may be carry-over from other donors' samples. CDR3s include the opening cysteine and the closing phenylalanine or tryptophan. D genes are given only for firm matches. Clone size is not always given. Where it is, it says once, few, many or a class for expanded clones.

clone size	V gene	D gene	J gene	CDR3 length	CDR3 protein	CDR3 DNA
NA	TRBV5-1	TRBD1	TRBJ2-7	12	CASSQDRGEQYF	TGCGCCAGCAGCCAGGACAGGGGCGAGCAGTACTTC
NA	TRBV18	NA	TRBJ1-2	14	CASSRPGTNYGYTF	TGTGCCAGCTCACGTCCAGGGACGAACTATGGCTACACCTTC
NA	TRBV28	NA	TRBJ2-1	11	CASRSYNEQFF	TGTGCCAGCAGGTCCTACAATGAGCAGTTCTTC
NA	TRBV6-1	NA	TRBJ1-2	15	CASSEWGREGDGYTF	TGTGCCAGCAGTGAATGGGGCAGGGAGGGTGATGGCTACACCTTC
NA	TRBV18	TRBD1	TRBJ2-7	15	CASSRSGQGSLEQYF	TGTGCCAGCTCACGCTCGGGACAGGGATCCCTCGAGCAGTACTTC
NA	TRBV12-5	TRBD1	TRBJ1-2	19	CASGLTSGTGIQVNYGYTF	TGTGCTAGTGGTCTCACCTCGGGGACAGGGATACAAGTTAACTATGGCTACACCTTC
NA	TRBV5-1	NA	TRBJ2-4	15	CASSFGGLAKNIQYF	TGCGCCAGCAGCTTCGGGGGGCTGGCCAAAAACATTCAGTACTTC
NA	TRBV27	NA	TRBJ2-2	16	CASSPRQPQGTGELFF	TGTGCCAGCAGTCCCAGACAGCCCCAGGGCACCGGGGAGCTGTTTTTT
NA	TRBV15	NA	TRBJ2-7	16	CATSGQTVGEAYEQYF	TGTGCCACCAGCGGACAGACAGTTGGGGAAGCCTACGAGCAGTACTTC
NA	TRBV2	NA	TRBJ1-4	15	CASSAGGAANEKLFF	TGTGCCAGCAGTGCTGGAGGGGCAGCTAATGAAAAACTGTTTTTT
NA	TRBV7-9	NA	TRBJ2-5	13	CASSRGPQETQYF	TGTGCCAGCAGCCGCGGACCCCAAGAGACCCAGTACTTC
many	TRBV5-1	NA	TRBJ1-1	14	CASSPWTENTEAFF	TGCGCCAGCAGCCCCTGGACAGAGAACACTGAAGCTTTCTTT
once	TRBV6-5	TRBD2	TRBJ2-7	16	CASSYSRTSGKGEQYF	TGTGCCAGCAGTTACTCGAGAACTAGCGGGAAGGGCGAGCAGTACTTC
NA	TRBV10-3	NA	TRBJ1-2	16	CAISESPAWGDYGYTF	TGTGCCATCAGTGAGTCCCCGGCCTGGGGGGACTATGGCTACACCTTC
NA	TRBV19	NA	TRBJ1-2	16	CASSILSGRFNYGYTF	TGTGCCAGTAGTATTCTATCTGGCAGATTTAACTATGGCTACACCTTC
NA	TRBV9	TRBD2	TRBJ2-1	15	CASSVGLADYNEQFF	TGTGCCAGCAGCGTAGGGCTAGCGGACTACAATGAGCAGTTCTTC
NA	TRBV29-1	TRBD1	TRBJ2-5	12	CSGRTGEETQYF	TGCAGCGGAAGGACAGGGGAAGAGACCCAGTACTTC
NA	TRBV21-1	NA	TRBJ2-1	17	CASSKPRQGRSYNEQFF	TGTGCCAGCAGCAAACCCCGACAGGGTCGGTCCTACAATGAGCAGTTCTTC
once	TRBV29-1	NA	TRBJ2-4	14	CSVDGDPAKNIQYF	TGCAGCGTAGACGGAGACCCGGCCAAAAACATTCAGTACTTC
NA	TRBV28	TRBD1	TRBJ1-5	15	CASSLTGQGDQPQHF	TGTGCCAGCAGTTTAACGGGACAGGGGGATCAGCCCCAGCATTTT
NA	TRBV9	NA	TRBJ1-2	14	CASSREEPHYGYTF	TGTGCCAGCAGCCGTGAAGAACCCCACTATGGCTACACCTTC
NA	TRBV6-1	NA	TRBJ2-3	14	CASSERGLPDTQYF	TGTGCCAGCAGTGAACGGGGACTCCCAGATACGCAGTATTTT
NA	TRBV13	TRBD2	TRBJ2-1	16	CASSRTGTSGRNEQFF	TGTGCCAGCAGCCGAACCGGGACTAGCGGGAGGAATGAGCAGTTCTTC
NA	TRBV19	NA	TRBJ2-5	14	CASSKQGREETQYF	TGTGCCAGTAGTAAACAGGGCAGGGAGGAGACCCAGTACTTC
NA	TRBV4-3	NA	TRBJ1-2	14	CASSQLGRADGYTF	TGCGCCAGCAGCCAACTGGGACGGGCGGATGGCTACACCTTC
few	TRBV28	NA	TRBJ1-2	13	CASSAPYLYGYTF	TGTGCCAGCAGTGCCCCCTACCTCTATGGCTACACCTTC
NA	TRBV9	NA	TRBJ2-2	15	CASSVGRLRTGELFF	TGTGCCAGCAGCGTGGGCCGATTACGAACCGGGGAGCTGTTTTTT
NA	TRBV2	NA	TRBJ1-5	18	CASSETGIFRYSNQPQHF	TGTGCCAGCAGTGAAACGGGGATTTTTAGGTATAGCAATCAGCCCCAGCATTTT
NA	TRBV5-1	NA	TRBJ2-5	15	CASSTGTDLQETQYF	TGCGCCAGCAGCACGGGGACGGACTTACAAGAGACCCAGTACTTC
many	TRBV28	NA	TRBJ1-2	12	CASSLVGYGYTF	TGTGCCAGCAGTTTAGTTGGCTATGGCTACACCTTC
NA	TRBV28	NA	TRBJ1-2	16	CASSTQLLSNPGGYTF	TGTGCCAGCAGTACCCAATTACTCTCAAATCCAGGGGGCTACACCTTC
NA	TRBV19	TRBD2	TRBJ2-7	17	CASSTGLAGGRPYEQYF	TGTGCCAGTAGTACCGGACTAGCGGGAGGGCGTCCCTACGAGCAGTACTTC
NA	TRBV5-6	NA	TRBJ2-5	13	CASSKRTEETQYF	TGTGCCAGCAGCAAGAGGACAGAAGAGACCCAGTACTTC
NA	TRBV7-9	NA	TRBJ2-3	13	CASSLSATDTQYF	TGTGCCAGCAGCTTATCGGCGACAGATACGCAGTATTTT
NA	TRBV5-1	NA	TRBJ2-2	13	CATEGPNTGELFF	TGCGCCACCGAGGGGCCGAACACCGGGGAGCTGTTTTTT
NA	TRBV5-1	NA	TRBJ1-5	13	CASSNGLNQPQHF	TGCGCCAGCAGCAACGGACTAAATCAGCCCCAGCATTTT
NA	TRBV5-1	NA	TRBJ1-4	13	CASSIRDNEKLFF	TGCGCCAGCAGTATAAGGGATAATGAAAAACTGTTTTTT
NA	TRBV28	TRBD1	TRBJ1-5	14	CASSRDSRNQPQHF	TGTGCCAGCAGTAGGGACAGCCGGAATCAGCCCCAGCATTTT
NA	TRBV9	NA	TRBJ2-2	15	CASSVVGQNTGELFF	TGTGCCAGCAGCGTAGTAGGACAGAACACCGGGGAGCTGTTTTTT
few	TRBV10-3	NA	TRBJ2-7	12	CAISESLYEQYF	TGTGCCATAAGTGAGTCCCTCTACGAGCAGTACTTC